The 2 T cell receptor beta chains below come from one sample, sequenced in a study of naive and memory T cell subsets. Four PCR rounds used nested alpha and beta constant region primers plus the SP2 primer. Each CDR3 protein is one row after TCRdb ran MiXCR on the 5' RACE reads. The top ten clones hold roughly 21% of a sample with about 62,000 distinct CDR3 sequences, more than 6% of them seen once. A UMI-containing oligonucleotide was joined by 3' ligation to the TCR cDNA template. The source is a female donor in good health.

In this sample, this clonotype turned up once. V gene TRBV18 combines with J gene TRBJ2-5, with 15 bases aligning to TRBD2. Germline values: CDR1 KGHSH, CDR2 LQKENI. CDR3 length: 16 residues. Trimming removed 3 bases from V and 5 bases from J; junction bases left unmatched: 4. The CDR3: CASSPQGLAGGETQYF. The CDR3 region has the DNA TGTGCCAGCTCACCCCAGGGACTAGCGGGAGGCGAGACCCAGTACTTC.

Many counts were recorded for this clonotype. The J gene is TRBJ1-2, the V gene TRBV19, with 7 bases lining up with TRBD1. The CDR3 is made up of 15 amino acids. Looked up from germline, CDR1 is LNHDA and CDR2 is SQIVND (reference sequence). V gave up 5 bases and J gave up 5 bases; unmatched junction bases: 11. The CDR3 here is CASSRSRDSDYGYTF. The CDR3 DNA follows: TGTGCCAGTAGTCGGAGCCGGGACAGCGATTATGGCTACACCTTC.